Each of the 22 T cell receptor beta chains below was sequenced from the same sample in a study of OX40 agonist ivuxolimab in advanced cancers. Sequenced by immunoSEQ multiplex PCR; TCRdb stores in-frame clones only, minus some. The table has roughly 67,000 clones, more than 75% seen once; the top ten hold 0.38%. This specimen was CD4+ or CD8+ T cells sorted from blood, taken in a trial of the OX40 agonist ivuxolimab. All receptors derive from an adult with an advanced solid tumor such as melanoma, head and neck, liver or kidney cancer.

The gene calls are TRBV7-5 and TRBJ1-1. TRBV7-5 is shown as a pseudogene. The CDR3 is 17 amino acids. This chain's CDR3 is CVRSLSPPTGGGSEAFF. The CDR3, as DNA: TGTGTCAGAAGCTTAAGCCCTCCAACGGGGGGAGGGAGTGAAGCTTTCTTT.

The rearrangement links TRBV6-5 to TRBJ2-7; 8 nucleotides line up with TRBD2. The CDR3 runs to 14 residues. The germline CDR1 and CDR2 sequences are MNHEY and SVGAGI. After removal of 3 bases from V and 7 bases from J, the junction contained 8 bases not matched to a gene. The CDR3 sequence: CASSYSSGGGEQYF. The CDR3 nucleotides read TGTGCCAGCAGTTATTCCAGCGGGGGTGGGGAGCAGTACTTC.

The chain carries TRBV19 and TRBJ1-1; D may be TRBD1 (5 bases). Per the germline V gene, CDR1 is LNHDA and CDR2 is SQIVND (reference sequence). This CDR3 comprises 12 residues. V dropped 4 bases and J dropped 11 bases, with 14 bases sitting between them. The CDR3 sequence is CASSTTAGAAFF. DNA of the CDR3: TGTGCCAGTAGTACAACGGCTGGGGCCGCTTTCTTT.

The CDR3, as DNA: TGTGCCAGCAGCTTAGGCCTGGCGGGGGGCTTCTACAATGAGCAGTTCTTC. Translating gives CASSLGLAGGFYNEQFF. The genes are TRBV13 and TRBJ2-1, with TRBD2 identical over 8 bases. The CDR3 is 17 residues long. V was pared by 0 bases and J by 3 bases, with 7 bases of the junction left unmatched. The germline gives CDR1 PRHDT, CDR2 FYEKMQ (reference sequence).

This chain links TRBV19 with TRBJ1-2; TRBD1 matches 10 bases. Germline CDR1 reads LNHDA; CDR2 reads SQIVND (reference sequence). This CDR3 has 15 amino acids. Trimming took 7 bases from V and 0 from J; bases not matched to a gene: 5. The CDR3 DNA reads TGTGCCAGTAATAGACAGGGGGCTGCTAACTATGGCTACACCTTC. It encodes CASNRQGAANYGYTF.

CDR3 sequence reads: CASSLYRDTEAFF. CDR3 bases: TGTGCCAGCAGCTTGTACAGGGACACTGAAGCTTTCTTT. The chain employs TRBV11-3 and TRBJ1-1; perhaps TRBD1 as D (6 bases). The CDR3 runs 13 residues. Trimming left V 3 bases short and J 3 bases short, with 8 bases between. The germline gives CDR1 SGHNT, CDR2 YENEEA.

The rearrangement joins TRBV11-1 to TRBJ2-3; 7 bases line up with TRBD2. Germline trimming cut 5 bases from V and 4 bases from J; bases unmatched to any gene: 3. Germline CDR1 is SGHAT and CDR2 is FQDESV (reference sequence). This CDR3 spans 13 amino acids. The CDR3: CASSRDYADTQYF. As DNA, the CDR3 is TGTGCCAGCAGCCGGGACTACGCAGATACGCAGTATTTT.

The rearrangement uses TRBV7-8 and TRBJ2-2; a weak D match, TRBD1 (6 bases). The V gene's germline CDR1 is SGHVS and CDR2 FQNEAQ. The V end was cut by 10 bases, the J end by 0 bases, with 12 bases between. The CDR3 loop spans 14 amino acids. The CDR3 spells CATPDSANTGELFF. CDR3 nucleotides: TGTGCCACACCGGACAGCGCGAACACCGGGGAGCTGTTTTTT.

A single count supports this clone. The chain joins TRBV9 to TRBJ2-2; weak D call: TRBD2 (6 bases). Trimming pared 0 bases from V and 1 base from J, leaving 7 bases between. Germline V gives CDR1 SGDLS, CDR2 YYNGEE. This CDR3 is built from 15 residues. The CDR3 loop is CASSVVGGNTGELFF. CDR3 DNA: TGTGCCAGCAGCGTAGTCGGGGGGAACACCGGGGAGCTGTTTTTT.

Here the CDR3 DNA reads TGCGCCAGCAGCTTGTCGGGAGGGGGCAATCAGCCCCAGCATTTT. Protein: CASSLSGGGNQPQHF. The chain is built from TRBV5-1 and TRBJ1-5; perhaps TRBD1 as D (5 bases). The CDR3 consists of 15 residues. V lost 1 base and J 2 bases, leaving 10 bases between the germline ends. The germline V gene has CDR1 SGHRS and CDR2 YFSETQ.

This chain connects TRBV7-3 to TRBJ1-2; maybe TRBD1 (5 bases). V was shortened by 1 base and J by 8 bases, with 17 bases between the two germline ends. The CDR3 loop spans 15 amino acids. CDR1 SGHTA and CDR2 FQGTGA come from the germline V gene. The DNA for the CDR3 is TGTGCCAGCAGCTTAAGGGCAGGCACGAGGGGAGGCTACACCTTC. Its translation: CASSLRAGTRGGYTF.

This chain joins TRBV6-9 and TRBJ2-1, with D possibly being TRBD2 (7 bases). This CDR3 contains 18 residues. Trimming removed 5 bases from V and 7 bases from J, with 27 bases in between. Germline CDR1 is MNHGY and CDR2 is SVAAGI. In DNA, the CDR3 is TGTGCCAGCAGTCAACCCCCTCCCTGGGGGGGCATGACGAATGAGCAGTTCTTC. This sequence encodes CASSQPPPWGGMTNEQFF.

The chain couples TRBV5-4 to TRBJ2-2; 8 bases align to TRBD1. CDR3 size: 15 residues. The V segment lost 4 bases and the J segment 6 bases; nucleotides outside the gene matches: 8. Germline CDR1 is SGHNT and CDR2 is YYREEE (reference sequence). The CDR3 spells CASSPGTGSAGELFF. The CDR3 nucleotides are TGTGCCAGCAGCCCCGGGACAGGCTCGGCCGGGGAGCTGTTTTTT.

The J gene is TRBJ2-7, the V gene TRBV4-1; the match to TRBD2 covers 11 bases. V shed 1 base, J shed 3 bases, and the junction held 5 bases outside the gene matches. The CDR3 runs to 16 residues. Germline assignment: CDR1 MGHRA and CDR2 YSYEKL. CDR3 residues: CASSQGLAGSNYEQYF. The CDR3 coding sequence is TGCGCCAGCAGCCAAGGACTAGCGGGGAGTAACTACGAGCAGTACTTC.

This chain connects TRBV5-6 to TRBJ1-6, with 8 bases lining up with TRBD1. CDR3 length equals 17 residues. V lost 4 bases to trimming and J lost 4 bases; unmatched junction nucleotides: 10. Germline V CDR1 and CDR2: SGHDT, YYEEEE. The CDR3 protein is CASSPYGDRGYNSPLHF. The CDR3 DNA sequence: TGTGCCAGCAGCCCCTACGGCGACAGGGGATATAATTCACCCCTCCACTTT.

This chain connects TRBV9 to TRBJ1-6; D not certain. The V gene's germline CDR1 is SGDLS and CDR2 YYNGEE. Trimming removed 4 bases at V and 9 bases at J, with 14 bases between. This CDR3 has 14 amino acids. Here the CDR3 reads CASSLNPPLSPLHF. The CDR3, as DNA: TGTGCCAGCAGCCTTAACCCCCCCCTTTCACCCCTCCACTTT.

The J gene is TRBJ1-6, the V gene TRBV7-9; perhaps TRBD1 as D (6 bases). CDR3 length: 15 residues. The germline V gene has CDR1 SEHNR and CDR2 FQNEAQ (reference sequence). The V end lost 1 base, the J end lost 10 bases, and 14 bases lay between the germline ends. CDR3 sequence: CASSLDRALRSPLHF. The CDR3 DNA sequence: TGTGCCAGCAGCTTAGACAGGGCTTTACGCTCACCCCTCCACTTT.

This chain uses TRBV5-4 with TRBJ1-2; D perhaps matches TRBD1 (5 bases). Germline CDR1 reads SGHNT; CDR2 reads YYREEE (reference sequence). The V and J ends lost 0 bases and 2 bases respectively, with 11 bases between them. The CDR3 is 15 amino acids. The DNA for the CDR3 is TGTGCCAGCAGCTTGGAACGGGGGTCGAACTATGGCTACACCTTC. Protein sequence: CASSLERGSNYGYTF.

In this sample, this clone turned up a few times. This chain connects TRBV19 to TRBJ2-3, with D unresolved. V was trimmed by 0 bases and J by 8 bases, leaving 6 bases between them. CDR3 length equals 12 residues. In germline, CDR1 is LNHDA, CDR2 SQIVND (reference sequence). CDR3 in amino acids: CASSIDWGTQYF. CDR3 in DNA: TGTGCCAGTAGTATAGATTGGGGTACGCAGTATTTT.

This CDR3 reads CASSQAVVGPQGSSYTIYF. The CDR3 DNA is TGTGCCAGCAGCCAAGCGGTAGTTGGGCCACAGGGAAGCAGTTACACCATATATTTT. The chain has TRBV4-2 and TRBJ1-3; possibly TRBD1 for D (6 bases). CDR3 size: 19 residues. The germline V and J ends were trimmed by 1 base and 8 bases, with 27 bases remaining between them. The germline CDR1 and CDR2 sequences are LGHNA and YNFKEQ.

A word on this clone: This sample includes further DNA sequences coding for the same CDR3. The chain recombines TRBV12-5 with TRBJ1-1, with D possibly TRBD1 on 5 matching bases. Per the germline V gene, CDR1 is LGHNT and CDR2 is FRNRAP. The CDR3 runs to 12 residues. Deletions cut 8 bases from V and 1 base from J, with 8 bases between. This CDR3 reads CASRQGNTEAFF. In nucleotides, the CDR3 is TGTGCTAGTCGGCAGGGGAACACTGAAGCTTTCTTT. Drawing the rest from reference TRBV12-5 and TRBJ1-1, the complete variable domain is DARVTQTPRHKVTEMGQEVTMRCQPILGHNTVFWYRQTMMQGLELLAYFRNRAPLDDSGMPKDRFSAEMPDATLATLKIQPSEPRDSAVYFCASRQGNTEAFFGQGTRLTVV.

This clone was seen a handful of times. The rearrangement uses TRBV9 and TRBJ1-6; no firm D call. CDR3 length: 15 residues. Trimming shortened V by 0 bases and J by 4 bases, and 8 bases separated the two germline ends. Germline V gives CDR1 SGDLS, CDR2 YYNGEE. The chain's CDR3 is CASSVEGKYNSPLHF. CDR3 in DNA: TGTGCCAGCAGCGTAGAAGGGAAATATAATTCACCCCTCCACTTT.